These 25 T cell receptor beta chains were sequenced from one sample in a study of cytomegalovirus exposure and HLA in healthy donors. 13 Jbeta primers and 60 Vbeta primers were used for the PCR. This table comes from immunoSEQ multiplex PCR, and its TCRdb copy is limited to in-frame clones, with some not included. The sample lists 250,000 to 300,000 clones; 92% were seen once. Sequencing was performed on PBMCs. All receptors derive from a girl aged 2 to 9 in good health and CMV-seronegative.

The rearrangement joins TRBV19 to TRBJ1-4, with 7 positions matching TRBD1. The trim removed 7 bases at V and 6 bases at J, leaving 8 bases unmatched. The CDR3 extends over 14 amino acids. CDR1 and CDR2 from the germline V gene are LNHDA and SQIVND (reference sequence). The CDR3 DNA reads TGTGCCAGTATGGTAGGGGGCGGAGATGAAAAACTGTTTTTT. Translated: CASMVGGGDEKLFF.

The chain links TRBV15 to TRBJ1-5; the D is unclear. CDR1 and CDR2 from the germline V gene are LNHNV and YYDKDF (reference sequence). The CDR3 sequence is 14 residues long. Trimming took off 2 bases at V and 3 bases at J, with 8 bases between the two ends. Here the CDR3 reads CATSRIHDNQPQHF. The CDR3 DNA follows: TGTGCCACCAGCAGAATACACGACAATCAGCCCCAGCATTTT.

This sequence joins TRBV29-1 and TRBJ2-5, with D possibly TRBD1 on 6 matching bases. CDR3 length: 12 residues. Deletions cut 7 bases from V and 5 bases from J, with 14 bases between. In germline, CDR1 is SQVTM, CDR2 ANQGSEA. CDR3 DNA sequence: TGCAGCGATACGACAGGCGGGGAGACCCAGTACTTC. Translated, it gives CSDTTGGETQYF.

CDR3 residues: CASSPGVYRRVTTNEKLFF. The DNA of the CDR3 is TGTGCCAGCAGCCCCGGCGTTTACCGTCGGGTTACAACTAATGAAAAACTGTTTTTT. V is TRBV7-2 and J is TRBJ1-4; the D is unclear. This CDR3 has 19 amino acids. Germline V gene data show CDR1 as SGHTA and CDR2 as FQGNSA. Trimming took off 5 bases at V and 0 bases at J, with 22 bases between the two ends.

The chain recombines TRBV28 with TRBJ2-7; 11 nucleotides line up with TRBD1. Germline values: CDR1 MDHEN, CDR2 SYDVKM. Trimming removed 7 bases from V and 3 bases from J; junction bases left unmatched: 11. The CDR3 runs 16 residues. The DNA of the CDR3 is TGTGCCAGCACTACGTCTCCGGGACAGGGGGGCTACGAGCAGTACTTC. Its translation is CASTTSPGQGGYEQYF.

This chain connects TRBV5-4 to TRBJ2-5; D possibly corresponds to TRBD2 (5 bases). Germline V gene data show CDR1 as SGHNT and CDR2 as YYREEE (reference sequence). V shed 0 bases and J shed 5 bases, with 8 bases lying between them. The length of the CDR3 is 13 residues. CDR3 in DNA: TGTGCCAGCAGCTTGGACGGGAAGGAGACCCAGTACTTC. Protein sequence: CASSLDGKETQYF.

This clone was counted a few times. This rearrangement joins TRBV7-9 to TRBJ1-2; D not certain. Germline lookup yields CDR1 SEHNR and CDR2 FQNEAQ (reference sequence). V lost 2 bases, J lost 4 bases, and 8 bases lay in between. The CDR3 spans 13 residues. Here the CDR3 DNA reads TGTGCCAGCAGCTTAACAACAGTCTATGGCTACACCTTC. Encoded protein: CASSLTTVYGYTF.

The V gene is TRBV4-1, the J gene TRBJ1-2, with 7 bases lining up with TRBD1. V shed 0 bases, J shed 3 bases, and the junction held 16 bases outside the gene matches. Germline CDR1 MGHRA, CDR2 YSYEKL. The length of the CDR3 is 19 residues. CDR3 sequence reads: CASSQDLRQGGAFHYGYTF. The DNA of the CDR3 is TGCGCCAGCAGCCAAGATTTGAGACAGGGAGGCGCCTTTCACTATGGCTACACCTTC.

The chain employs TRBV9 and TRBJ2-3, with 13 positions matching TRBD2. The CDR3 is made up of 19 amino acids. Trimming cost V 3 bases and J 0 bases; bases outside gene matches: 10. The germline V gene encodes CDR1 SGDLS and CDR2 YYNGEE. Here the CDR3 reads CASSAKAGTSGISTDTQYF. CDR3 in DNA: TGTGCCAGCAGCGCAAAAGCCGGGACTAGCGGGATTAGCACAGATACGCAGTATTTT.

This chain uses TRBV27 with TRBJ2-5; 10 nucleotides agree with TRBD2. Trimming took 8 bases from V and 2 from J; bases not matched to a gene: 2. This CDR3 spans 13 amino acids. CDR1 is MNHEY, CDR2 SMNVEV, per germline (reference sequence). Here the CDR3 DNA reads TGTGCCAGCGGGACTAGCGAGCAAGAGACCCAGTACTTC. Its protein is CASGTSEQETQYF.

The chain employs TRBV19 and TRBJ2-7, with D unclear. This CDR3 region has 14 residues. Germline lookup yields CDR1 LNHDA and CDR2 SQIVND (reference sequence). Trimming removed 3 bases from V and 6 bases from J, with 15 bases in between. The chain's CDR3 is CASSIIISSGEQYF. The CDR3 DNA reads as TGTGCCAGTAGTATCATTATTAGTTCTGGCGAGCAGTACTTC.

This clone was seen only once. This chain uses TRBV19 with TRBJ2-5; 10 nucleotides agree with TRBD2. V gave up 1 base and J gave up 5 bases; unmatched junction bases: 1. The CDR3 is 14 amino acids. CDR1 is LNHDA, CDR2 SQIVND, per germline (reference sequence). The CDR3 sequence: CASSIVAGGETQYF. The DNA of the CDR3 is TGTGCCAGTAGTATAGTAGCGGGGGGCGAGACCCAGTACTTC.

The chain employs TRBV20-1 and TRBJ1-1; D is uncertain. Germline V gene data show CDR1 as DFQATT and CDR2 as SNEGSKA (reference sequence). The CDR3 is 8 amino acids. With 6 bases removed from V and 8 bases from J, the gap between germline ends came to 4 bases. The CDR3 DNA follows: TGCAGTGCCGCGGAAGCTTTCTTT. It is translated as CSAAEAFF.

In DNA, the CDR3 is TGTGCCAGCGGGCTACCTAGCGGGGGCGGCAATGAGCAGTTCTTC. It translates to CASGLPSGGGNEQFF. V usage is TRBV25-1 and J usage is TRBJ2-1; TRBD2 aligns across 10 bases. Germline V gene data show CDR1 as MGHDK and CDR2 as SYGVNS. The CDR3 length is 15 residues. V lost 8 bases and J lost 6; bases outside the gene matches: 10.

V usage is TRBV15 and J usage is TRBJ1-5; D perhaps matches TRBD1 (5 bases). The CDR3 runs to 18 residues. Deletions cut 0 bases from V and 2 bases from J, with 17 bases between. Germline CDR1 reads LNHNV; CDR2 reads YYDKDF (reference sequence). The DNA of the CDR3 is TGTGCCACCAGCAGAGATCCCCGGGGGGGAGCTGGCAATCAGCCCCAGCATTTT. Its translation: CATSRDPRGGAGNQPQHF.

J is TRBJ1-1 and V is TRBV6-1; a possible D gene is TRBD1 (5 bases). Germline CDR1 is MNHNS and CDR2 is SASEGT. Trimming removed 4 bases from V and 5 bases from J, with 23 bases in between. The CDR3 spans 17 residues. The CDR3 region has the DNA TGTGCCAGCAGTGGTGGGGCCAGATCCCCCTTAGGAACTGAAGCTTTCTTT. Amino acid sequence: CASSGGARSPLGTEAFF.

The count of this clone is one. The rearrangement links TRBV28 to TRBJ2-2; 16 bases map to TRBD2. CDR3 size: 19 residues. The junction had 7 bases not matched to a gene; V was cut back by 3 bases and J by 3 bases. From germline, CDR1 is MDHEN and CDR2 SYDVKM. This CDR3 reads CASSFPGLAGGPDTGELFF. The DNA for the CDR3 is TGTGCCAGCAGTTTCCCGGGACTAGCGGGGGGGCCGGACACCGGGGAGCTGTTTTTT. Based on the CDR3 plus reference TRBV28 and TRBJ2-2, the full variable domain is DVKVTQSSRYLVKRTGEKVFLECVQDMDHENMFWYRQDPGLGLRLIYFSYDVKMKEKGDIPEGYSVSREKKERFSLILESASTNQTSMYLCASSFPGLAGGPDTGELFFGEGSRLTVL.

This chain connects TRBV5-1 to TRBJ2-3; D perhaps matches TRBD2 (6 bases). Germline V gives CDR1 SGHRS, CDR2 YFSETQ. This CDR3 comprises 13 residues. Trimming took 4 bases from V and 5 from J, leaving 11 bases between them. In DNA, the CDR3 is TGCGCCAGCAGCCGCCAGGGAGGAGATACGCAGTATTTT. It codes for CASSRQGGDTQYF.

V is TRBV19 and J is TRBJ1-4; D is ambiguous. The CDR3 covers 14 residues. The germline gives CDR1 LNHDA, CDR2 SQIVND (reference sequence). V lost 2 bases and J 6 bases, leaving 10 bases between the germline ends. This CDR3 reads CASSIQWADEKLFF. The CDR3 DNA reads TGTGCCAGTAGTATACAATGGGCTGATGAAAAACTGTTTTTT.

The chain couples TRBV28 to TRBJ1-2, with D possibly being TRBD1 (5 bases). The CDR3 is made up of 13 amino acids. The germline CDR1 and CDR2 sequences are MDHEN and SYDVKM. V gave up 7 bases and J gave up 5 bases, with 14 bases separating them. CDR3 protein: CASIPGPGYGYTF. CDR3 DNA sequence: TGTGCCAGCATCCCGGGCCCAGGGTATGGCTACACCTTC.

The V and J genes are TRBV7-8 and TRBJ1-5, with 7 bases matching TRBD1. Germline-derived CDR1 and CDR2 are SGHVS and FQNEAQ. V lost 1 base, J lost 5 bases, and 2 bases stayed unmatched. CDR3 length: 14 amino acids. CDR3 protein: CASSLDRGDQPQHF. CDR3 sequence (DNA): TGTGCCAGCAGCTTAGACAGGGGAGATCAGCCCCAGCATTTT.

Concerning this clone itself: One end of the junction fails to match germline, which may point to a read error. The V and J genes are TRBV7-7 and TRBJ2-7; 10 bases map to TRBD1. Looked up from germline, CDR1 is SSHAT and CDR2 is FNYEAQ (reference sequence). The CDR3 extends over 13 amino acids. The CDR3 sequence is CASSTGQGSEQYF. In DNA, the CDR3 is TGTGCTAGCAGCACGGGACAGGGGAGCGAGCAGTACTTC.

The chain has TRBV7-9 and TRBJ1-2, with D hard to call. The V gene's germline CDR1 is SEHNR and CDR2 FQNEAQ (reference sequence). The CDR3 is 16 amino acids. The V end lost 3 bases, the J end lost 2 bases, and 16 bases lay between the germline ends. CDR3 loop: CASSLRLPILNYGYTF. CDR3 in DNA: TGTGCCAGCAGCTTGAGGTTGCCGATCTTAAACTATGGCTACACCTTC.

Points on this clone: The identical CDR3 is also encoded by other nucleotide sequences in the sample. The chain carries TRBV5-6 and TRBJ2-7; D is possibly TRBD1 (5 bases). The CDR3 covers 14 residues. Germline-derived CDR1 and CDR2 are SGHDT and YYEEEE. Trimming removed 0 bases from V and 2 bases from J, with 9 bases in between. CDR3 nucleotide sequence: TGTGCCAGCAGCTTGGGGCAGGGTGCCTACGAGCAGTACTTC. Residues: CASSLGQGAYEQYF.

This chain links TRBV4-1 with TRBJ2-7; 12 bases line up with TRBD2. There are 18 residues in the CDR3. V lost 7 bases and J lost 1; bases outside the gene matches: 14. Germline values: CDR1 MGHRA, CDR2 YSYEKL. CDR3 sequence (DNA): TGCGCCAGCACCCAGGCGGCTAGCGGGGGGGCCCAGTCCTACGAGCAGTACTTC. It encodes CASTQAASGGAQSYEQYF.